The 32 T cell receptor beta chains in this list originate from one sample, sequenced in a study of blood T cell repertoires in COVID-19 (dated by TCRdb to about 2020). To prepare the library, the immunoSEQ multiplex PCR assay was applied. Held by TCRdb, this immuneACCESS table contains in-frame sequences only and omits some clones. Under half of the omission traces to an unresolved V gene where checked; the cause of the rest is unknown. Counted in this sample were some 330,000 clones; about 90% of them appeared once. Approximately 2% of the sample is taken by the ten largest. Sequenced material: peripheral blood. The receptors derive from a woman younger than 45 with COVID-19, enrolled during active disease.

The CDR3 spells CASSYSGGGAASYTF. DNA for the CDR3: TGTGCCAGCAGTTACTCGGGAGGGGGGGCCGCTAGCTACACCTTC. The chain recombines TRBV6-5 with TRBJ1-2; a weak D match, TRBD1 (6 bases). Germline V gives CDR1 MNHEY, CDR2 SVGAGI. The CDR3 loop spans 15 amino acids. V was cut by 0 bases and J by 9 bases, with 17 bases left in between.

CDR3 residues: CAWEQGIRAFF. CDR3 coding DNA: TGTGCCTGGGAACAGGGAATCAGAGCTTTCTTT. This chain links TRBV30 with TRBJ1-1; D possibly corresponds to TRBD1 (6 bases). Germline loops: CDR1 GTSNPN, CDR2 SVGIG (reference sequence). The CDR3 length is 11 residues. Trimming removed 5 bases at V and 10 bases at J, with 14 bases between.

The chain has TRBV24-1 and TRBJ1-4; D is possibly TRBD1 (5 bases). The V gene lost 9 bases and the J gene lost 4 bases, with 8 bases spanning the gap. This CDR3 is built from 12 residues. The V gene's germline CDR1 is KGHDR and CDR2 SFDVKD. The CDR3 loop is CATSGGNEKLFF. CDR3 in DNA: TGTGCCACCTCCGGGGGTAATGAAAAACTGTTTTTT.

The gene calls are TRBV28 and TRBJ1-1; perhaps TRBD1 as D (6 bases). CDR1 is MDHEN and CDR2 is SYDVKM in the germline V gene. The CDR3 spans 16 residues. The germline V and J ends were trimmed by 7 bases and 1 base, with 19 bases remaining between them. CDR3 sequence reads: CASTDFGRGGNTEAFF. The DNA of the CDR3 is TGTGCCAGCACGGACTTCGGGAGGGGGGGGAACACTGAAGCTTTCTTT.

V gene TRBV5-1 combines with J gene TRBJ2-7; D is perhaps TRBD1 (6 bases). Germline CDR1 reads SGHRS; CDR2 reads YFSETQ. CDR3 length: 15 amino acids. Trimming removed 0 bases at V and 2 bases at J, with 12 bases between. The CDR3 nucleotides read TGCGCCAGCAGCTTGGGGACAGTAGCACCCTACGAGCAGTACTTC. Translating gives CASSLGTVAPYEQYF.

This sequence joins TRBV28 and TRBJ1-5, with 7 bases aligning to TRBD1. The CDR3 spans 14 residues. Germline trimming cut 6 bases from V and 7 bases from J; bases unmatched to any gene: 9. The germline V gene encodes CDR1 MDHEN and CDR2 SYDVKM. Here the CDR3 reads CASSPDRREQPQHF. The CDR3 nucleotides read TGTGCCAGCAGCCCGGACAGGAGGGAACAGCCCCAGCATTTT.

The rearrangement links TRBV18 to TRBJ1-1, with 7 bases fitting TRBD1. After removal of 0 bases from V and 3 bases from J, the junction contained 4 bases not matched to a gene. This CDR3 spans 15 amino acids. Germline values: CDR1 KGHSH, CDR2 LQKENI. For the CDR3, the DNA is TGTGCCAGCTCACCACCGGGGCAGGGGGACACTGAAGCTTTCTTT. Its protein product is CASSPPGQGDTEAFF.

This chain uses TRBV15 with TRBJ2-3; 9 positions agree with TRBD1. With V trimmed by 5 bases and J by 2 bases, 2 bases remained unmatched. The CDR3 runs to 14 residues. Germline CDR1 reads LNHNV; CDR2 reads YYDKDF (reference sequence). Here the CDR3 reads CATSGQGYTDTQYF. Written as DNA, the CDR3 is TGTGCCACCAGCGGACAGGGGTACACAGATACGCAGTATTTT.

The genes are TRBV3-1 (or the pseudogene TRBV3-2) and TRBJ2-1, with 8 bases identical to TRBD2. CDR3 length: 15 amino acids. Germline-derived CDR1 and CDR2 are LGHDT and YNNKEL (reference sequence). V was pared by 1 base and J by 4 bases, with 3 bases of the junction left unmatched. CDR3 nucleotides: TGTGCCAGCAGCCAAGGGCCTAGCGGGTACAATGAGCAGTTCTTC. The encoded protein is CASSQGPSGYNEQFF.

V gene TRBV18 combines with J gene TRBJ2-1; 7 nucleotides match TRBD2. This CDR3 region has 15 residues. V shed 0 bases and J 8 bases; nucleotides not matched to a gene: 7. Germline V gives CDR1 KGHSH, CDR2 LQKENI. CDR3 protein: CASSPPSGAEDEQFF. The CDR3 DNA reads as TGTGCCAGCTCACCACCAAGCGGGGCCGAAGATGAGCAGTTCTTC.

The chain uses TRBV6-4 and TRBJ2-1, with 13 bases identical to TRBD2. The junction had 3 bases not matched to a gene; V was cut back by 3 bases and J by 7 bases. Germline CDR1 and CDR2: MRHNA and SNTAGT. There are 15 residues in the CDR3. The CDR3 DNA reads as TGTGCCAGCAGTGAACTAGCGGGGGGGGCAAATGAGCAGTTCTTC. Translating it yields CASSELAGGANEQFF.

This chain connects TRBV29-1 to TRBJ1-2; D is unresolved. Trimming took 3 bases from V and 2 from J, leaving 7 bases between them. CDR1 is SQVTM, CDR2 ANQGSEA, per germline. The CDR3 totals 12 residues. This CDR3 reads CSVDAQNYGYTF. The CDR3 DNA sequence: TGCAGCGTTGATGCTCAGAACTATGGCTACACCTTC.

The chain links TRBV7-8 to TRBJ1-5, with a weak D call TRBD1 (5 bases). Germline V lookup: CDR1 SGHVS, CDR2 FQNEAQ. V was trimmed by 5 bases and J by 0 bases, leaving 17 bases between them. CDR3 length: 17 amino acids. This chain's CDR3 is CASSLYRGGVSNQPQHF. Written as DNA, the CDR3 is TGTGCCAGCAGCCTTTACCGAGGAGGGGTTAGCAATCAGCCCCAGCATTTT. The full variable domain, its missing parts supplied by reference TRBV7-8 and TRBJ1-5, is GAGVSQSPRYKVAKRGQDVALRCDPISGHVSLFWYQQALGQGPEFLTYFQNEAQLDKSGLPSDRFFAERPEGSVSTLKIQRTQQEDSAVYLCASSLYRGGVSNQPQHFGDGTRLSIL.

The gene calls are TRBV27 and TRBJ2-1, with 9 bases lining up with TRBD1. The ends lost 5 bases at V and 6 bases at J; junction bases unmatched: 11. Germline CDR1 and CDR2: MNHEY and SMNVEV (reference sequence). This CDR3 is built from 16 residues. The DNA for the CDR3 is TGTGCCAGCAGTATAACCCCGGGACAGGGACTCAATGAGCAGTTCTTC. Its protein product is CASSITPGQGLNEQFF.

The rearrangement uses TRBV6-5 and TRBJ2-3, with D perhaps TRBD2 (6 bases). CDR1 is MNHEY, CDR2 SVGAGI, per germline. V shed 0 bases and J shed 5 bases, with 12 bases lying between them. This CDR3 spans 15 amino acids. The CDR3 DNA is TGTGCCAGCAGTTACTCGGGGGGTCTGATAGATACGCAGTATTTT. This translates into CASSYSGGLIDTQYF.

CDR3 sequence (DNA): TGTGCCAGCAGTCCGAGTGGAGGGCTCGGATCACCCCTCCACTTT. Translation: CASSPSGGLGSPLHF. The J gene is TRBJ1-6, the V gene TRBV9; the D is unclear. This CDR3 comprises 15 residues. Trimming shortened V by 5 bases and J by 10 bases, and 19 bases separated the two germline ends. Germline-derived CDR1 and CDR2 are SGDLS and YYNGEE. Supplemented by reference TRBV9 and TRBJ1-6, the full variable domain reads DSGVTQTPKHLITATGQRVTLRCSPRSGDLSVYWYQQSLDQGLQFLIQYYNGEERAKGNILERFSAQQFPDLHSELNLSSLELGDSALYFCASSPSGGLGSPLHFGNGTRLTVT.

This chain links TRBV3-1 (or the pseudogene TRBV3-2) with TRBJ2-2, with D possibly matching TRBD1 (6 bases). Germline loops: CDR1 LGHDT, CDR2 YNNKEL (reference sequence). CDR3 length: 16 amino acids. V lost 6 bases, J lost 7 bases, and 21 bases lay in between. CDR3 nucleotide sequence: TGTGCCAGCAGTCAGGCTGGAGCAGGGGTCATCGGGGAGCTGTTTTTT. Encoded protein: CASSQAGAGVIGELFF.

This clone was counted between two and nine times. This sequence joins TRBV28 and TRBJ1-3; the match to TRBD1 covers 7 bases. Germline V gene data show CDR1 as MDHEN and CDR2 as SYDVKM. This CDR3 has 18 amino acids. J was trimmed by 0 bases and V by 5 bases; bases with no gene match: 13. The CDR3 nucleotides read TGTGCCAGCAGTCAACGCCAGGGGGTGACGCTCTCTGGAAACACCATATATTTT. Its translation is CASSQRQGVTLSGNTIYF.

The rearrangement joins TRBV4-1 to TRBJ1-1, with a possible D match to TRBD1 (5 bases). This CDR3 comprises 14 residues. Trimming stripped 4 bases from V and 2 bases from J, with 11 bases between. From germline, CDR1 is MGHRA and CDR2 YSYEKL. The CDR3 spells CASSPRQQNTEAFF. The CDR3 nucleotides are TGCGCCAGCAGCCCCCGACAGCAAAACACTGAAGCTTTCTTT.

This clone was recorded a few times. This chain links TRBV28 with TRBJ1-5; 9 bases line up with TRBD1. The CDR3 totals 14 residues. V lost 11 bases, J lost 1 base, and 6 bases stayed unmatched. Germline values: CDR1 MDHEN, CDR2 SYDVKM. The CDR3 is CASTGGPSNQPQHF. CDR3 DNA sequence: TGTGCCTCTACAGGGGGCCCAAGCAATCAGCCCCAGCATTTT. Based on the CDR3 plus reference TRBV28 and TRBJ1-5, the full variable domain is DVKVTQSSRYLVKRTGEKVFLECVQDMDHENMFWYRQDPGLGLRLIYFSYDVKMKEKGDIPEGYSVSREKKERFSLILESASTNQTSMYLCASTGGPSNQPQHFGDGTRLSIL.

This chain connects TRBV2 to TRBJ1-1; D is unclear. CDR3 length: 13 amino acids. CDR1 is SNHLY, CDR2 FYNNEI, per germline. Trimming pared 5 bases from V and 1 base from J, leaving 8 bases between. The CDR3 nucleotides are TGTGCCAGCAGTACAGAGCAGAACACTGAAGCTTTCTTT. Protein sequence: CASSTEQNTEAFF.

The chain recombines TRBV7-9 with TRBJ1-2; TRBD1 matches 9 bases. Losses at the gene ends were 4 bases for V and 6 bases for J; bases not matched to a gene: 12. CDR1 and CDR2 (germline): SEHNR, FQNEAQ (reference sequence). CDR3 length: 16 residues. Here the CDR3 DNA reads TGTGCCAGCAGCTCCCCACAGGGGGCAGCGGAAAATGGCTACACCTTC. It specifies CASSSPQGAAENGYTF.

The J gene is TRBJ2-3, the V gene TRBV4-1; weak D call: TRBD2 (5 bases). V shed 3 bases and J shed 2 bases, with 12 bases lying between them. There are 15 residues in the CDR3. CDR1 MGHRA and CDR2 YSYEKL come from the germline V gene. CDR3 in amino acids: CASSQQDSNTDTQYF. Written as DNA, the CDR3 is TGCGCCAGCAGCCAGCAGGACTCGAACACAGATACGCAGTATTTT.

The chain has TRBV19 and TRBJ1-2; D remains unclear. There are 13 residues in the CDR3. Germline-derived CDR1 and CDR2 are LNHDA and SQIVND (reference sequence). V lost 10 bases and J 4 bases, leaving 16 bases between the germline ends. This chain's CDR3 is CATSSAIGYGYTF. CDR3 sequence (DNA): TGTGCCACGTCTTCCGCTATCGGCTATGGCTACACCTTC.

The CDR3 sequence is CASSPDRAPYGYTF. The DNA of the CDR3 is TGTGCCAGCAGCCCGGACAGAGCGCCCTATGGCTACACCTTC. The chain is built from TRBV9 and TRBJ1-2, with a possible D match to TRBD1 (6 bases). In germline, CDR1 is SGDLS, CDR2 YYNGEE. This CDR3 spans 14 amino acids. Trimming took off 4 bases at V and 4 bases at J, with 14 bases between the two ends.

A remark on this clone: The germline gene is not matched at one end of the junction; a read error may be the cause. The chain employs TRBV14 and TRBJ1-3; no reliable D call. CDR1 is SGHDN and CDR2 is FVKESK in the germline V gene. The CDR3 is 16 amino acids. This CDR3 reads CASSYNDWAGPNHKDF. The DNA for the CDR3 is TGTGCCAGCAGCTACAACGATTGGGCCGGCCCGAACCATAAGGATTTT.

This clone was counted once. The chain combines TRBV19 with TRBJ1-5, with 7 bases aligning to TRBD1. This CDR3 region has 13 residues. Trimming cost V 5 bases and J 7 bases; bases outside gene matches: 5. Germline CDR1 LNHDA, CDR2 SQIVND (reference sequence). This CDR3 is CASSGGQLQPQHF. The CDR3 DNA follows: TGTGCCAGTAGTGGGGGACAGCTCCAGCCCCAGCATTTT.

This chain links TRBV5-5 with TRBJ1-2; 7 nucleotides line up with TRBD1. Germline values: CDR1 SGHKS, CDR2 YYEKEE (reference sequence). J gave up 4 bases and V 6 bases, and 12 bases lay outside the gene matches. This CDR3 spans 15 amino acids. CDR3 amino acids: CASTRSEGASYGYTF. In DNA, the CDR3 is TGTGCCAGCACCCGGTCGGAGGGGGCGTCCTATGGCTACACCTTC.

The rearrangement joins TRBV6-1 to TRBJ2-7; D remains unclear. With 1 base removed from V and 3 bases from J, the gap between germline ends came to 7 bases. Germline V lookup: CDR1 MNHNS, CDR2 SASEGT. The CDR3 totals 13 residues. CDR3 nucleotide sequence: TGTGCCAGCAGTGAAGGGGCCTACTACGAGCAGTACGTC. Encoded protein: CASSEGAYYEQYV.

This chain joins TRBV6-5 and TRBJ1-3; 9 nucleotides line up with TRBD1. Germline-derived CDR1 and CDR2 are MNHEY and SVGAGI. The V gene end was trimmed by 2 bases and the J gene end by 4 bases; junction bases not matched to a gene: 6. The CDR3 sequence is 16 residues long. CDR3 residues: CASSYRNRGQGNTIYF. The CDR3 DNA reads as TGTGCCAGCAGTTACCGTAACAGGGGGCAAGGAAACACCATATATTTT.

The rearrangement uses TRBV2 and TRBJ1-6; no clear D gene. The V gene lost 4 bases and the J gene lost 7 bases, with 17 bases spanning the gap. CDR3 length: 16 amino acids. Germline values: CDR1 SNHLY, CDR2 FYNNEI. CDR3 region: CASSATSGLVNSPLHF. CDR3 sequence (DNA): TGTGCCAGCAGTGCAACCTCAGGATTGGTAAATTCACCCCTCCACTTT.

V gene TRBV28 combines with J gene TRBJ2-1, with TRBD2 matching 8 bases. V shed 3 bases and J 4 bases; nucleotides not matched to a gene: 5. This CDR3 is built from 15 residues. Germline V gene sequence: CDR1 MDHEN, CDR2 SYDVKM. CDR3 protein: CASSFAGGTYNEQFF. The CDR3 DNA sequence: TGTGCCAGCAGTTTTGCGGGGGGCACGTACAATGAGCAGTTCTTC.